The 16 T cell receptor beta chains below were found in one sample sequenced in a study of OX40 agonist ivuxolimab in advanced cancers. TCRdb's table, derived via immunoSEQ multiplex PCR, lists solely in-frame clones and lacks some. The data hold under 20,000 clones, with roughly 72% observed a single time. The specimen was CD4+ or CD8+ T cells sorted from blood, collected in a trial of the OX40 agonist ivuxolimab. These receptors all come from an adult with an advanced solid tumor such as melanoma, head and neck, liver or kidney cancer.

This clone showed up just a few times. The V gene is TRBV5-1, the J gene TRBJ2-2; TRBD2 agrees at 8 bases. The CDR3 spans 16 residues. Trimming at V came to 0 bases and at J to 5 bases, leaving 6 bases not matched to a gene. CDR1 SGHRS and CDR2 YFSETQ come from the germline V gene. The CDR3 loop is CASSLAEAGDTGELFF. The CDR3 coding sequence is TGCGCCAGCAGCTTGGCCGAAGCGGGGGATACCGGGGAGCTGTTTTTT.

The V call is TRBV7-8, the J call TRBJ2-1, with 9 bases matching TRBD1. The germline V gene has CDR1 SGHVS and CDR2 FQNEAQ. With V trimmed by 1 base and J by 9 bases, 19 bases remained unmatched. CDR3 size: 19 residues. CDR3 region: CASSLGSRTGVFDVVEQFF. In DNA, the CDR3 is TGTGCCAGCAGCTTAGGGTCCAGGACAGGGGTTTTCGATGTGGTTGAGCAGTTCTTC.

The V call is TRBV4-1, the J call TRBJ2-7; no definite D call. Germline loops: CDR1 MGHRA, CDR2 YSYEKL. The CDR3 extends over 14 amino acids. V was trimmed by 4 bases and J by 3 bases, leaving 13 bases between them. The CDR3 nucleotides read TGCGCCAGCAGCCCCTCGGCGATCAGCTACGAGCAGTACTTC. Encoded protein: CASSPSAISYEQYF.

The gene calls are TRBV6-5 and TRBJ2-1; D perhaps matches TRBD1 (5 bases). The CDR3 is 15 residues long. V gave up 6 bases and J gave up 0 bases, with 12 bases separating them. The germline gives CDR1 MNHEY, CDR2 SVGAGI. This CDR3 is CASSLGAPSYNEQFF. The CDR3, as DNA: TGTGCCAGCAGCCTAGGGGCCCCCTCCTACAATGAGCAGTTCTTC.

V is TRBV11-2 and J is TRBJ2-3; D unresolved. The CDR3 contains 16 residues. Looked up from germline, CDR1 is SGHAT and CDR2 is FQNNGV. Deletions cut 5 bases from V and 0 bases from J, with 15 bases between. The CDR3 region has the DNA TGTGCCAGCAGCGCCGCCATTTCCACTAGCACAGATACGCAGTATTTT. The encoded protein is CASSAAISTSTDTQYF.

This clone has only a few counts. This chain links TRBV19 with TRBJ1-1, with D perhaps matching TRBD1 (5 bases). Germline assignment: CDR1 LNHDA and CDR2 SQIVND (reference sequence). Trimming left V 3 bases short and J 1 base short, with 6 bases between. The CDR3 loop spans 13 amino acids. This chain's CDR3 is CASSIQGNTEAFF. CDR3 DNA sequence: TGTGCCAGTAGTATTCAGGGGAACACTGAAGCTTTCTTT.

Comments on this clone: The sample carries other DNA sequences with the same CDR3. The rearrangement joins TRBV9 to TRBJ2-5; unclear D gene. The CDR3 length is 13 residues. Trimming took 0 bases from V and 5 from J, leaving 8 bases between them. The germline V gene encodes CDR1 SGDLS and CDR2 YYNGEE. In DNA form, the CDR3 reads TGTGCCAGCAGCGTAGGTACGAGGGAGACCCAGTACTTC. Translated, it gives CASSVGTRETQYF. The full variable domain, with the rest looked up from reference TRBV9 and TRBJ2-5, is DSGVTQTPKHLITATGQRVTLRCSPRSGDLSVYWYQQSLDQGLQFLIQYYNGEERAKGNILERFSAQQFPDLHSELNLSSLELGDSALYFCASSVGTRETQYFGPGTRLLVL.

There are a few counts of this clone. The V call is TRBV4-2, the J call TRBJ1-3, with D perhaps matching TRBD1 (5 bases). Between the trimmed V and J ends, which lost 1 base and 4 bases, there was a span of 11 bases. Germline CDR1 is LGHNA and CDR2 is YNFKEQ. The CDR3 is made up of 15 amino acids. The CDR3 reads CASSQGAGTGNTIYF. The CDR3 nucleotides read TGTGCCAGCAGCCAAGGGGCAGGGACGGGAAACACCATATATTTT.

This clone turned up a few times. The chain carries TRBV6-5 and TRBJ1-1; TRBD1 is a possible D gene (5 bases). The V gene's germline CDR1 is MNHEY and CDR2 SVGAGI. Deletions cut 2 bases from V and 4 bases from J, with 11 bases between. This CDR3 is 14 amino acids long. The CDR3 bases are TGTGCCAGCAGTTACAGGGGCTCTGGCACTGAAGCTTTCTTT. Translating gives CASSYRGSGTEAFF.

The rearrangement joins TRBV19 to TRBJ2-5; no reliable D call. Gene TRBJ2-7 matches the end of the DNA better, so the J call may be wrong. Germline CDR1 and CDR2: LNHDA and SQIVND (reference sequence). This CDR3 comprises 13 residues. The CDR3 reads CASSISPGNEQYF. CDR3 coding DNA: TGTGCCAGTAGTATCTCCCCAGGAAACGAGCAGTACTTC.

The chain carries TRBV7-9 and TRBJ1-2; tentatively, D is TRBD1 (6 bases). Germline-derived CDR1 and CDR2 are SEHNR and FQNEAQ (reference sequence). V was cut by 4 bases and J by 0 bases, with 18 bases left in between. This CDR3 has 17 residues. The CDR3 DNA follows: TGTGCCAGCAGCTCGCCGTTAATTGAGGGGGCTAACTATGGCTACACCTTC. Its translation is CASSSPLIEGANYGYTF.

The rearrangement uses TRBV4-1 and TRBJ1-5; D remains ambiguous. The V end lost 0 bases, the J end lost 0 bases, and 6 bases lay between the germline ends. CDR1 is MGHRA and CDR2 is YSYEKL in the germline V gene. CDR3 length: 15 amino acids. CDR3: CASSQDRNSNQPQHF. In nucleotides, the CDR3 is TGCGCCAGCAGCCAAGACCGGAATAGCAATCAGCCCCAGCATTTT.

This sequence joins TRBV7-3 and TRBJ2-4; D is undetermined. The CDR3 length is 15 residues. Trimming took 2 bases from V and 0 from J, leaving 8 bases between them. From germline, CDR1 is SGHTA and CDR2 FQGTGA. CDR3 in amino acids: CASSLGTAAKNIQYF. CDR3 DNA sequence: TGTGCCAGCAGCTTAGGCACAGCAGCCAAAAACATTCAGTACTTC.

This chain joins TRBV30 and TRBJ1-3, with D perhaps matching TRBD1 (5 bases). Trimming stripped 4 bases from V and 2 bases from J, with 6 bases between. Germline-derived CDR1 and CDR2 are GTSNPN and SVGIG (reference sequence). The CDR3 consists of 12 residues. CDR3 DNA sequence: TGTGCCTGGAAACAGGCTGGAAACACCATATATTTT. As protein: CAWKQAGNTIYF.

Notes on this clone: The sample holds other DNA sequences that translate to the same CDR3. The V gene is TRBV4-3, the J gene TRBJ2-2, with D perhaps given as TRBD1 or TRBD2 (5 bases each). Germline loops: CDR1 LGHNA, CDR2 YSLEER. This CDR3 is 15 amino acids long. Trimming removed 4 bases from V and 4 bases from J, with 13 bases in between. CDR3 protein: CASSPGTSGTGELFF. The CDR3 DNA reads as TGCGCCAGCAGCCCAGGGACCTCGGGCACCGGGGAGCTGTTTTTT.

This sequence joins TRBV7-9 and TRBJ2-3, with D uncertain. The V and J ends lost 7 bases and 0 bases respectively, with 8 bases between them. CDR3 size: 13 residues. CDR1 and CDR2 from the germline V gene are SEHNR and FQNEAQ (reference sequence). The CDR3 nucleotides read TGTGCCAGCATTGCCCCAAGCACAGATACGCAGTATTTT. Translating it yields CASIAPSTDTQYF. Using reference TRBV7-9 and TRBJ2-3 for the parts outside the CDR3, the full variable domain is DTGVSQNPRHKITKRGQNVTFRCDPISEHNRLYWYRQTLGQGPEFLTYFQNEAQLEKSRLLSDRFSAERPKGSFSTLEIQRTEQGDSAMYLCASIAPSTDTQYFGPGTRLTVL.